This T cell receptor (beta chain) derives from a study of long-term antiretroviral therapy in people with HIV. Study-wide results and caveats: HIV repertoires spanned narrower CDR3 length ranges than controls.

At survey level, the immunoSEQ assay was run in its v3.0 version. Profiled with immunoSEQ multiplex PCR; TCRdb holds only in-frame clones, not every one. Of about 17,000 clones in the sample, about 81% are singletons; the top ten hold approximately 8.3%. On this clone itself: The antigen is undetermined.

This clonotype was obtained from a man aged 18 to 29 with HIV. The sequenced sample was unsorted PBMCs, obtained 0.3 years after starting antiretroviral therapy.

The CDR3: CASSPELTLTGGNTEAFF. CDR3 in DNA: TGTGCCAGCAGCCCGGAACTGACTTTGACAGGAGGGAACACTGAAGCTTTCTTT. The chain couples TRBV14 to TRBJ1-1; tentatively, D is TRBD1 (6 bases). V was pared by 4 bases and J by 1 base, with 22 bases between. CDR1 is SGHDN, CDR2 FVKESK, per germline. The CDR3 covers 18 residues.